The subject of this entry is one T cell receptor beta chain. Assay used: immunoSEQ multiplex PCR; TCRdb lists only in-frame clones, some missing. The sample carries roughly 80,000 clones, over 70% recorded once. These data are taken from a study of OX40 agonist ivuxolimab in advanced cancers. Study background: Patients received intravenous ivuxolimab every 2 weeks at 0.01 to 10 mg/kg.

Trimming left V 1 base short and J 3 bases short, with 9 bases between. Germline CDR1 reads GTSNPN; CDR2 reads SVGIG (reference sequence). The CDR3 is 13 residues long. The sequencing used CD4+ or CD8+ T cells sorted from blood, collected in a trial of the OX40 agonist ivuxolimab. The chain is built from TRBV30 and TRBJ2-5; the D gene is possibly TRBD1 (5 bases). The TCR originated in an adult with an advanced solid tumor such as melanoma, head and neck, liver or kidney cancer. CDR3 loop: CAWSAGYEETQYF. In DNA, the CDR3 is TGTGCCTGGAGTGCAGGGTACGAAGAGACCCAGTACTTC.